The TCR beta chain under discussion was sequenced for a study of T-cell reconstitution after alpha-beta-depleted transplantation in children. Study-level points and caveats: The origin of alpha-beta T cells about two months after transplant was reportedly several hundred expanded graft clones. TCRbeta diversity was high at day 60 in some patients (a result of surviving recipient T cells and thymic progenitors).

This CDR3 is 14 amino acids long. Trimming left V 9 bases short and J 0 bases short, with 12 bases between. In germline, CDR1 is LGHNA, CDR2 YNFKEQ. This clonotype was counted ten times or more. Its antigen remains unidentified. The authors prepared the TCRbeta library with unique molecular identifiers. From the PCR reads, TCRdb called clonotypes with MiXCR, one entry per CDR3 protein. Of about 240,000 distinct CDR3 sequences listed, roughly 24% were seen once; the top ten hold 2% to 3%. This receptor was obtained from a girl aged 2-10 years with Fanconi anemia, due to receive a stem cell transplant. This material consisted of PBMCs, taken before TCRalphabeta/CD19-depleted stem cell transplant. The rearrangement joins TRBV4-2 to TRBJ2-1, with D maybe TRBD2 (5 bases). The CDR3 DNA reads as TGTGCCAGTCGCGGGTTGAGCTCCTACAATGAGCAGTTCTTC. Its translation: CASRGLSSYNEQFF.